What follows are 27 T cell receptor beta chains derived from one specimen sequenced in a study of blood T cell repertoires in COVID-19 (dated by TCRdb to the early 2020s). Receptor amplification or capture employed the immunoSEQ multiplex PCR assay. This is the immuneACCESS table as TCRdb keeps it, with only in-frame sequences that have V and J called. A part of the clones is gone; compared with another copy, unresolved V genes explain less than half, and the rest is unexplained. The sample data list roughly 190,000 clones, and around 80% of these were observed just once. Around 11% of the sample is held by the ten biggest clonotypes. The material sequenced was peripheral blood. Every receptor here comes from a woman aged 45-65 years with acute or convalescent COVID-19.

The genes are TRBV7-9 and TRBJ1-1, with D possibly matching TRBD1 (6 bases). Deletions cut 1 base from V and 3 bases from J, with 12 bases between. CDR3 length: 15 amino acids. From germline, CDR1 is SEHNR and CDR2 FQNEAQ (reference sequence). CDR3 protein: CASSLGGTGYTEAFF. CDR3 DNA: TGTGCCAGCAGCTTAGGGGGTACAGGGTACACTGAAGCTTTCTTT.

This clone came up many times. This chain uses TRBV11-2 with TRBJ1-4; 9 nucleotides line up with TRBD1. This CDR3 spans 14 amino acids. Germline loops: CDR1 SGHAT, CDR2 FQNNGV. The V segment lost 4 bases and the J segment 6 bases; nucleotides outside the gene matches: 3. The CDR3 bases are TGTGCCAGCAGCTCAGGGACAGGGCATGAAAAACTGTTTTTT. This codes for CASSSGTGHEKLFF.

The genes are TRBV9 and TRBJ2-7, with a weak D call TRBD2 (6 bases). Trimming stripped 0 bases from V and 4 bases from J, with 11 bases between. Germline-derived CDR1 and CDR2 are SGDLS and YYNGEE. The length of the CDR3 is 14 residues. The CDR3 region is CASSVGNSGYEQYF. The CDR3 DNA reads TGTGCCAGCAGCGTAGGGAATAGCGGATACGAGCAGTACTTC. Based on the CDR3 plus reference TRBV9 and TRBJ2-7, the full variable domain is DSGVTQTPKHLITATGQRVTLRCSPRSGDLSVYWYQQSLDQGLQFLIQYYNGEERAKGNILERFSAQQFPDLHSELNLSSLELGDSALYFCASSVGNSGYEQYFGPGTRLTVT.

This chain connects TRBV18 to TRBJ2-7; D not certain. The length of the CDR3 is 16 residues. V was clipped by 6 bases and J by 0 bases, with 18 bases between them. Germline V gene lookup returns CDR1 KGHSH and CDR2 LQKENI. CDR3 amino acids: CASSFYSGSTSYEQYF. The DNA for the CDR3 is TGTGCCAGCTCGTTTTACTCAGGCAGCACCTCCTACGAGCAGTACTTC.

The V gene is TRBV28, the J gene TRBJ1-2; 10 bases are a match to TRBD1. The length of the CDR3 is 15 residues. In germline, CDR1 is MDHEN, CDR2 SYDVKM. The J segment lost 5 bases and the V segment lost 6 bases, leaving 9 bases of the junction unmatched. The CDR3 spells CASRLHGGQGYGYTF. CDR3 coding DNA: TGTGCCAGCAGGCTTCACGGGGGACAGGGGTATGGCTACACCTTC.

The V gene is TRBV30, the J gene TRBJ2-7; no definite D call. This CDR3 has 12 amino acids. V was clipped by 0 bases and J by 4 bases, with 7 bases between them. CDR1 is GTSNPN, CDR2 SVGIG, per germline (reference sequence). The CDR3 region is CAWSVSRYEQYF. CDR3 bases: TGTGCCTGGAGTGTAAGTCGGTACGAGCAGTACTTC. Full variable domain (rest looked up from reference TRBV30 and TRBJ2-7): SQTIHQWPATLVQPVGSPLSLECTVEGTSNPNLYWYRQAAGRGLQLLFYSVGIGQISSEVPQNLSASRPQDRQFILSSKKLLLSDSGFYLCAWSVSRYEQYFGPGTRLTVT.

On this clone itself: Within the sample, other DNA sequences also encode this same CDR3. The chain employs TRBV5-1 and TRBJ1-2; 9 nucleotides match TRBD1. With 4 bases clipped from V and 4 bases from J, the junction kept 5 bases outside the gene matches. The CDR3 consists of 14 residues. Germline V lookup: CDR1 SGHRS, CDR2 YFSETQ. The chain's CDR3 is CASSLGQGSYGYTF. CDR3 bases: TGCGCCAGCAGCCTGGGACAGGGTAGCTATGGCTACACCTTC.

This clone was counted a single time. The chain employs TRBV7-2 and TRBJ1-1, with D maybe TRBD1 (5 bases). There are 16 residues in the CDR3. Germline CDR1 SGHTA, CDR2 FQGNSA. Trimming removed 5 bases at V and 4 bases at J, with 20 bases between. CDR3 nucleotides: TGTGCCAGCAGCCCCGACCCTACAGGCGTGTCCACTGAAGCTTTCTTT. The encoded protein is CASSPDPTGVSTEAFF.

V and J are TRBV19 and TRBJ1-5; tentatively, D is TRBD1 (6 bases). The ends were cut back, 8 bases at V and 0 bases at J, with 11 bases in the middle. The CDR3 spans 14 residues. Germline values: CDR1 LNHDA, CDR2 SQIVND (reference sequence). The CDR3 sequence: CASSQGNSNQPQHF. The CDR3 DNA sequence: TGTGCCAGTTCACAGGGAAATAGCAATCAGCCCCAGCATTTT.

The rearrangement joins TRBV14 to TRBJ2-4; TRBD1 agrees at 11 bases. J gave up 8 bases and V 1 base, and 4 bases lay outside the gene matches. The CDR3 is 15 residues long. Germline values: CDR1 SGHDN, CDR2 FVKESK. The CDR3 DNA reads as TGTGCCAGCAGCCAAGGGGGACAGGGGGGATACATTCAGTACTTC. This codes for CASSQGGQGGYIQYF.

CDR3 sequence: CASRPGTSGEKYF. CDR3 DNA: TGTGCCAGCAGACCTGGGACTAGCGGGGAGAAGTACTTC. The chain recombines TRBV6-6 with TRBJ2-7, with 13 bases lining up with TRBD2. Trimming at V came to 6 bases and at J to 11 bases, leaving 7 bases not matched to a gene. CDR1 and CDR2 from the germline V gene are MNHNY and SVGAGI (reference sequence). CDR3 size: 13 residues.

This clone was recorded a few times. This chain uses TRBV6-1 with TRBJ2-7; TRBD2 agrees at 10 bases. Trimming removed 3 bases from V and 3 bases from J; junction bases left unmatched: 2. Germline CDR1 is MNHNS and CDR2 is SASEGT. CDR3 size: 14 residues. CDR3 sequence (DNA): TGTGCCAGCAGTGATCGGACTAGCGGCTACGAGCAGTACTTC. It is translated as CASSDRTSGYEQYF.

This clone turned up a few times. The J gene is TRBJ2-7, the V gene TRBV28; 8 bases are a match to TRBD2. This CDR3 region has 17 residues. The germline gives CDR1 MDHEN, CDR2 SYDVKM. Unmatched junction bases numbered 10, after V lost 2 bases and J lost 1 base. CDR3 loop: CASSLGTGRAWSYEQYF. CDR3 DNA sequence: TGTGCCAGCAGTTTAGGGACCGGGAGGGCCTGGTCCTACGAGCAGTACTTC.

The V call is TRBV28, the J call TRBJ2-7; 7 positions agree with TRBD2. In germline, CDR1 is MDHEN, CDR2 SYDVKM. The ends lost 2 bases at V and 5 bases at J; junction bases unmatched: 6. The CDR3 extends over 14 amino acids. The CDR3 region has the DNA TGTGCCAGCAGTTTAGCGGGAGAGGTTCACGAGCAGTACTTC. Translation: CASSLAGEVHEQYF.

The table lists this clone with a few counts. The chain uses TRBV6-5 and TRBJ2-2; D ambiguous. This CDR3 region has 15 residues. Germline V gene lookup returns CDR1 MNHEY and CDR2 SVGAGI. V lost 6 bases, J lost 3 bases, and 14 bases lay in between. This CDR3 is CASRAPRRDTGELFF. The CDR3 DNA follows: TGTGCCAGCAGGGCCCCAAGACGGGACACCGGGGAGCTGTTTTTT.

The chain recombines TRBV27 with TRBJ2-1; 10 bases are shared with TRBD2. CDR3 length equals 13 residues. Germline values: CDR1 MNHEY, CDR2 SMNVEV (reference sequence). With 4 bases clipped from V and 12 bases from J, the junction kept 6 bases outside the gene matches. CDR3 sequence: CASSSLSSGGQFF. Here the CDR3 DNA reads TGTGCCAGCAGTTCCCTGTCTAGCGGGGGGCAGTTCTTC.

V is TRBV6-5 and J is TRBJ1-5; possibly TRBD1 for D (5 bases). Germline values: CDR1 MNHEY, CDR2 SVGAGI. V gave up 2 bases and J gave up 0 bases, with 8 bases separating them. This CDR3 contains 15 residues. CDR3 sequence: CASSYAGVSNQPQHF. In nucleotides, the CDR3 is TGTGCCAGCAGTTACGCGGGGGTTAGCAATCAGCCCCAGCATTTT.

CDR3: CASSLRARGRVKTQYF. As DNA, the CDR3 is TGTGCCAGCAGCCTACGGGCCAGGGGGCGCGTAAAGACCCAGTACTTC. The chain recombines TRBV28 with TRBJ2-5, with 8 bases lining up with TRBD1. This CDR3 spans 16 amino acids. The V gene's germline CDR1 is MDHEN and CDR2 SYDVKM. Trimming cost V 6 bases and J 6 bases; bases outside gene matches: 15.

This clone was seen a handful of times. This chain uses TRBV28 with TRBJ1-2; 10 positions agree with TRBD1. Trimming took 3 bases from V and 1 from J; bases not matched to a gene: 5. The CDR3 spans 16 residues. Germline V lookup: CDR1 MDHEN, CDR2 SYDVKM. CDR3 sequence (DNA): TGTGCCAGCAGTTTGACAGGGGGCTTGTTTAACTATGGCTACACCTTC. Translating gives CASSLTGGLFNYGYTF.

The J gene is TRBJ2-1, the V gene TRBV18; TRBD2 matches at 11 bases. The germline V gene has CDR1 KGHSH and CDR2 LQKENI. The length of the CDR3 is 17 residues. V lost 3 bases, J lost 9 bases, and 13 bases stayed unmatched. The CDR3 DNA is TGTGCCAGCTCACCTCTCCTACTAGCGGGAGCTAGGACTGAGCAGTTCTTC. Its translation: CASSPLLLAGARTEQFF.

In DNA, the CDR3 is TGTGCCAGCAGCTTGGCTGCCAGTAATCAGCCCCAGCATTTT. Protein sequence: CASSLAASNQPQHF. The V call is TRBV5-5, the J call TRBJ1-5; D uncertain. Trimming took off 0 bases at V and 4 bases at J, with 8 bases between the two ends. Germline-derived CDR1 and CDR2 are SGHKS and YYEKEE (reference sequence). The CDR3 is 14 residues long.

This clone was picked up one time. The chain has TRBV10-3 and TRBJ2-7; the match to TRBD1 covers 9 bases. The junction had 4 bases not matched to a gene; V was cut back by 2 bases and J by 5 bases. Germline V gives CDR1 ENHRY, CDR2 SYGVKD. The length of the CDR3 is 14 residues. The CDR3 DNA sequence: TGTGCCATCAGTGAGCCGGGACAGGGAGACGAGCAGTACTTC. This codes for CAISEPGQGDEQYF.

The rearrangement links TRBV6-2 or TRBV6-3 to TRBJ2-7; a weak D match, TRBD2 (6 bases). The CDR3 loop spans 15 amino acids. Looked up from germline, CDR1 is MNHEY and CDR2 is SVGEGT. V gave up 4 bases and J gave up 4 bases, with 17 bases separating them. CDR3 region: CASSSVGGAGYEQYF. As DNA, the CDR3 is TGTGCCAGCAGTTCCGTGGGCGGGGCCGGTTACGAGCAGTACTTC.

This clone was seen a few times. V is TRBV9 and J is TRBJ1-1; 7 positions agree with TRBD1. Germline V CDR1 and CDR2: SGDLS, YYNGEE. The CDR3 is made up of 17 amino acids. V lost 0 bases, J lost 0 bases, and 8 bases stayed unmatched. DNA of the CDR3: TGTGCCAGCAGCGTAGGTACAGGGGCGTTAATGAACACTGAAGCTTTCTTT. Amino acids: CASSVGTGALMNTEAFF.

CDR3 loop: CASSQEGDNSDATQYF. CDR3 sequence (DNA): TGCGCCAGCAGCCAAGAAGGGGACAACTCCGACGCGACCCAGTACTTC. The chain carries TRBV4-1 and TRBJ2-5; D might be TRBD1 (6 bases). Between the trimmed V and J ends, which lost 0 bases and 7 bases, there was a span of 18 bases. Germline loops: CDR1 MGHRA, CDR2 YSYEKL. This CDR3 is 16 amino acids long.

This chain joins TRBV27 and TRBJ1-5, with 7 bases that match TRBD1. With 9 bases clipped from V and 6 bases from J, the junction kept 5 bases outside the gene matches. The CDR3 sequence is 12 residues long. Per the germline V gene, CDR1 is MNHEY and CDR2 is SMNVEV (reference sequence). CDR3 region: CASKTGTQPQHF. The CDR3 DNA sequence: TGTGCCAGTAAGACAGGGACTCAGCCCCAGCATTTT.

This clone has just a few counts. V and J are TRBV24-1 and TRBJ2-1; the match to TRBD1 covers 8 bases. Germline V lookup: CDR1 KGHDR, CDR2 SFDVKD. There are 14 residues in the CDR3. The trim removed 10 bases at V and 0 bases at J, leaving 4 bases unmatched. The CDR3 region is CATGGTGSYNEQFF. In DNA form, the CDR3 reads TGTGCCACTGGAGGGACAGGCTCCTACAATGAGCAGTTCTTC.